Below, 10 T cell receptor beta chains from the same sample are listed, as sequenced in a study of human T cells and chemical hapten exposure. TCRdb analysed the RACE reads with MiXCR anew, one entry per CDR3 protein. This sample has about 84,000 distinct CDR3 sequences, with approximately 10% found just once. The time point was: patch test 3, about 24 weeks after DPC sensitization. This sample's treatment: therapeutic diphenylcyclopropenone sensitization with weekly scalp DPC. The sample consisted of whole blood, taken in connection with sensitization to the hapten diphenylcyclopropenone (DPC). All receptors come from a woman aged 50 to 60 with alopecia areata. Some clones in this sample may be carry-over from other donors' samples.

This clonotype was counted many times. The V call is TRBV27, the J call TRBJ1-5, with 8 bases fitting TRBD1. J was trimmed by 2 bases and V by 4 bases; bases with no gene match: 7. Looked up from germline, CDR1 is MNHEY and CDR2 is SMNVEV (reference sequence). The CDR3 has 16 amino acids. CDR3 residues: CASSSRTGTGNQPQHF. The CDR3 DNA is TGTGCCAGCAGTTCGAGGACAGGGACGGGCAATCAGCCCCAGCATTTT.

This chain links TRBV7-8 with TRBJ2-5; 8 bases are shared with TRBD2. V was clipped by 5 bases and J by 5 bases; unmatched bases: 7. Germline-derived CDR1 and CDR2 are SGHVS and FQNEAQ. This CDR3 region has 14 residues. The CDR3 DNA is TGTGCCAGCAGCATGAGCGGGAGAGGGGAGACCCAGTACTTC. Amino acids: CASSMSGRGETQYF. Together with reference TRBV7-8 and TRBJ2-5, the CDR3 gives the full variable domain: GAGVSQSPRYKVAKRGQDVALRCDPISGHVSLFWYQQALGQGPEFLTYFQNEAQLDKSGLPSDRFFAERPEGSVSTLKIQRTQQEDSAVYLCASSMSGRGETQYFGPGTRLLVL.

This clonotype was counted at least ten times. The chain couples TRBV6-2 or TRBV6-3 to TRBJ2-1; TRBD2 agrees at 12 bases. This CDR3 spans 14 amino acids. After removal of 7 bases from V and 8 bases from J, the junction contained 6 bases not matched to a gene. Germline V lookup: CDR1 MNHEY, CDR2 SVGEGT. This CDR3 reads CASKRLAGAYEQFF. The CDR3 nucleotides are TGTGCCAGCAAGCGACTAGCGGGAGCCTATGAGCAGTTCTTC.

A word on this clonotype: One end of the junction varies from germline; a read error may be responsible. The CDR3 protein is CASSEFGGLGTNVLTF. CDR3 DNA sequence: TGTGCCAGCAGTGAATTCGGGGGTCTTGGGACCAACGTCCTGACTTTC. The V gene is TRBV25-1, the J gene TRBJ2-6, with D possibly being TRBD2 (6 bases). Germline lookup yields CDR1 MGHDK and CDR2 SYGVNS. The CDR3 has 16 amino acids.

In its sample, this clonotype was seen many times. The CDR3: CASSLQGNYGYTF. CDR3 bases: TGTGCCAGCAGCTTACAGGGGAACTATGGCTACACCTTC. V usage is TRBV7-3 and J usage is TRBJ1-2; possible D gene TRBD1, 6 bases. Trimming took 2 bases from V and 2 from J, leaving 6 bases between them. The CDR3 sequence is 13 residues long. The germline CDR1 and CDR2 sequences are SGHTA and FQGTGA.

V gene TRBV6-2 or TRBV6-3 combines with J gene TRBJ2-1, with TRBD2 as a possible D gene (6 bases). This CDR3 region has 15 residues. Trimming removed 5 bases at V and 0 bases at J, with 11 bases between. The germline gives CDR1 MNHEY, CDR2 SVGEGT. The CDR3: CASSPRTTSYNEQFF. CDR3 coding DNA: TGTGCCAGCAGTCCTAGGACTACCTCCTACAATGAGCAGTTCTTC.

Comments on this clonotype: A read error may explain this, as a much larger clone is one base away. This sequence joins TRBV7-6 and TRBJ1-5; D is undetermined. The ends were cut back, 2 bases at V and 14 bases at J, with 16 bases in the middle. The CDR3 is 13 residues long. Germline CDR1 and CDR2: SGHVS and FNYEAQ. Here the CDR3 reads CASSLSQTAAEHF. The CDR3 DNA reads TGTGCCAGCAGCTTAAGCCAGACCGCGGCCGAGCATTTT.

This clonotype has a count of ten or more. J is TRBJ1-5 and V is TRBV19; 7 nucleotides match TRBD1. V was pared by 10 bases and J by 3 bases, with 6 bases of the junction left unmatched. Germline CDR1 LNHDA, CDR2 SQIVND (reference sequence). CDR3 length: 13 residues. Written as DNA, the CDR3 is TGTGCCACTCAGACAGGGTTCAATCAGCCCCAGCATTTT. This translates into CATQTGFNQPQHF.

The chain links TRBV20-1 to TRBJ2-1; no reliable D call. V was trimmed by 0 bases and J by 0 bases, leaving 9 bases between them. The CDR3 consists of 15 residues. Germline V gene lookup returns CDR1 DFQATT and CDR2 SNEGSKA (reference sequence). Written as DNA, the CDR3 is TGCAGTGCTAGAGAGGGGATCTCCTCCTACAATGAGCAGTTCTTC. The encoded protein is CSAREGISSYNEQFF.

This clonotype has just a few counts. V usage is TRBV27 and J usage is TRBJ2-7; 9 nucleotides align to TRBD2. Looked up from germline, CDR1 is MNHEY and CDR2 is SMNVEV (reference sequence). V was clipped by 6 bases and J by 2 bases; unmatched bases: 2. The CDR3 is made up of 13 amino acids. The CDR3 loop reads CASRLAGAYEQYF. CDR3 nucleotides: TGTGCCAGCAGACTAGCGGGCGCCTACGAGCAGTACTTC.